A selection of T cell receptor beta chains follows, all from one sample in a study of beta chain features in type 1 diabetes. This table comes from immunoSEQ multiplex PCR, and its TCRdb copy is limited to in-frame clones, with some not included. The table has 350,000 to 450,000 clones, about 14% seen once. What was sequenced was naive CD4+ T cells from blood. These receptors were collected from a man younger than 40 in good health. The CDR3 runs from the conserved cysteine through the conserved F or W. A D gene is named only where the DNA matches it firmly. Size values are once, few and many counts, or a class for expanded clones, and some rows have none.

J,size,D,length,V,CDR3,DNA
TRBJ2-1,NA,TRBD2,16,TRBV6-5,CASSYAGESSYNEQFF,TGTGCCAGCAGTTACGCGGGGGAAAGCTCCTACAATGAGCAGTTCTTC
TRBJ2-2,NA,NA,16,TRBV7-9,CASSLEQLANTGELFF,TGTGCCAGCAGCTTAGAACAGCTAGCGAACACCGGGGAGCTGTTTTTT
TRBJ1-1,NA,NA,13,TRBV11-3,CASSSQGDTEAFF,TGTGCCAGCAGTTCTCAGGGTGACACTGAAGCTTTCTTT
TRBJ2-1,NA,NA,11,TRBV30,CAWQTGNEQFF,TGTGCCTGGCAAACAGGCAATGAGCAGTTCTTC
TRBJ2-3,few,TRBD2,16,TRBV19,CASSIGAGGVSDTQYF,TGTGCCAGTAGTATAGGAGCGGGAGGAGTTTCGGATACGCAGTATTTT
TRBJ2-2,few,NA,16,TRBV6-5,CASSYSNRVDTGELFF,TGTGCCAGCAGTTACTCGAACAGGGTTGACACCGGGGAGCTGTTTTTT
TRBJ2-2,few,NA,14,TRBV30,CAWSVRRGTGELFF,TGTGCCTGGAGTGTACGACGAGGGACCGGGGAGCTGTTTTTT
TRBJ2-1,NA,NA,15,TRBV12-5,CASAITKVSGNEQFF,TGTGCTAGTGCCATCACGAAGGTCTCGGGCAATGAGCAGTTCTTC
TRBJ2-5,NA,NA,12,TRBV15,CATSRVRETQYF,TGTGCCACCAGCAGAGTAAGGGAGACCCAGTACTTC
TRBJ2-6,NA,NA,14,TRBV5-6,CASRWSSGANVLTF,TGTGCCAGCAGGTGGAGCTCTGGGGCCAACGTCCTGACTTTC
TRBJ2-1,few,TRBD2,15,TRBV7-2,CASSPSGGLYNEQFF,TGTGCCAGCAGCCCTAGCGGGGGGTTATACAATGAGCAGTTCTTC
TRBJ1-2,NA,NA,15,TRBV7-9,CASSSQGGGRHGYTF,TGTGCCAGCAGCTCACAGGGAGGCGGTCGTCATGGCTACACCTTC
TRBJ2-1,NA,TRBD1,15,TRBV30,CAWKTGGTLYNEQFF,TGTGCCTGGAAGACAGGGGGCACCCTGTACAATGAGCAGTTCTTC
TRBJ2-3,few,TRBD2,11,TRBV29-1,CSVREGDTQYF,TGCAGCGTGAGGGAGGGGGATACGCAGTATTTT
TRBJ2-2,NA,TRBD1,12,TRBV7-7,CASRQGNGELFF,TGTGCCAGTCGACAGGGCAACGGGGAGCTGTTTTTT
TRBJ2-2,NA,NA,15,TRBV5-1,CASSPHRASGRELFF,TGCGCCAGCAGCCCCCACCGGGCCAGCGGCCGGGAGCTGTTTTTT
TRBJ2-3,NA,NA,13,TRBV7-3,CASSPPRVDTQYF,TGTGCCAGCAGCCCCCCGAGAGTGGATACGCAGTATTTT
TRBJ2-3,few,NA,16,TRBV4-1,CASSPLYETSTDTQYF,TGCGCCAGCAGCCCCCTATACGAGACTAGCACAGATACGCAGTATTTT
TRBJ2-2,NA,NA,14,TRBV5-1,CASKQFANTGELFF,TGCGCCAGCAAACAGTTCGCGAACACCGGGGAGCTGTTTTTT
TRBJ2-7,NA,TRBD1,15,TRBV6-5,CASSFAGQGPSEQYF,TGTGCCAGCAGCTTCGCGGGACAGGGACCTAGCGAGCAGTACTTC
TRBJ1-1,few,NA,13,TRBV4-3,CASSHSQNTEAFF,TGCGCCAGCAGCCACTCACAGAACACTGAAGCTTTCTTT
TRBJ2-1,NA,TRBD2,14,TRBV7-2,CASRLLAGANEQFF,TGTGCCAGCAGGTTACTAGCGGGAGCTAATGAGCAGTTCTTC
TRBJ2-7,few,TRBD1,16,TRBV11-2,CASSLGGTGLIYEQYF,TGTGCCAGCAGCTTAGGCGGGACAGGGCTAATCTACGAGCAGTACTTC
TRBJ1-1,few,NA,13,TRBV19,CASITTVGFEAFF,TGTGCCAGTATAACCACAGTCGGGTTTGAAGCTTTCTTT
TRBJ2-6,NA,TRBD2,18,TRBV30,CAWSTRRESLSGANVLTF,TGTGCCTGGAGTACACGGCGGGAGTCTCTTTCTGGGGCCAACGTCCTGACTTTC
TRBJ2-5,once,TRBD2,16,TRBV2,CASSRSGAGVTETQYF,TGTGCCAGCAGCCGGTCGGGAGCGGGAGTTACGGAGACCCAGTACTTC
TRBJ2-3,NA,NA,14,TRBV5-1,CASSSVAGTDTQYF,TGCGCCAGCAGCAGTGTAGCGGGCACAGATACGCAGTATTTT
TRBJ1-5,NA,NA,15,TRBV7-6,CASSLRVGGNQPQHF,TGTGCCAGCAGCTTAAGGGTGGGGGGCAATCAGCCCCAGCATTTT
TRBJ2-6,NA,NA,13,TRBV27,CASSFSQANVLTF,TGTGCCAGCAGTTTCAGTCAAGCCAACGTCCTGACTTTC
TRBJ2-1,few,TRBD2,15,TRBV27,CASSFFLAVPNEQFF,TGTGCCAGCAGTTTCTTCCTAGCGGTTCCCAATGAGCAGTTCTTC
TRBJ1-4,NA,NA,16,TRBV4-2,CASSQEDQRAFEKLFF,TGTGCCAGCAGCCAAGAAGATCAGCGGGCCTTCGAAAAACTGTTTTTT
TRBJ2-3,few,NA,15,TRBV5-1,CASSLVGSGTDTQYF,TGCGCCAGCAGCTTGGTCGGATCTGGCACAGATACGCAGTATTTT
TRBJ2-5,many,NA,14,TRBV23-1,CASSQSLGGGPGDF,TGCGCCAGCAGTCAATCGCTAGGAGGGGGCCCAGGCGACTTC
TRBJ1-1,NA,TRBD1,16,TRBV5-6,CASSTVQNRGRTEAFF,TGTGCCAGCAGCACTGTCCAAAACAGGGGGAGGACTGAAGCTTTCTTT
TRBJ1-1,few,TRBD1,13,TRBV25-1,CASSESDRGRAFF,TGTGCCAGCAGTGAATCGGACAGGGGTAGAGCTTTCTTT
TRBJ2-1,few,NA,12,TRBV7-9,CASSPLVTEQFF,TGTGCCAGCAGCCCCCTGGTCACTGAGCAGTTCTTC
TRBJ2-3,NA,NA,13,TRBV6-4,CASSVSGTDTQYF,TGTGCCAGCAGTGTAAGCGGCACAGATACGCAGTATTTT
TRBJ1-5,NA,NA,16,TRBV6-6,CASSYSRQSSNQPQHF,TGTGCCAGCAGTTACTCGCGACAAAGTAGCAATCAGCCCCAGCATTTT
TRBJ2-2,few,NA,16,TRBV7-9,CASEPGDWRNTGELFF,TGTGCCAGCGAACCGGGGGACTGGAGGAACACCGGGGAGCTGTTTTTT
TRBJ2-3,NA,TRBD1,15,TRBV6-5,CASSYRYRGPDTQYF,TGTGCCAGCAGTTACCGATACAGGGGACCAGATACGCAGTATTTT
TRBJ1-1,few,NA,15,TRBV30,CAWTSLGRTNTEAFF,TGTGCCTGGACGTCATTGGGACGGACGAACACTGAAGCTTTCTTT
TRBJ1-2,few,TRBD1,14,TRBV7-2,CASRPDRRIYGYTF,TGTGCCAGCAGACCGGACAGGAGAATCTATGGCTACACCTTC
TRBJ2-3,few,TRBD2,14,TRBV11-2,CASSSGGATDTQYF,TGTGCCAGCAGCTCCGGGGGGGCCACAGATACGCAGTATTTT
TRBJ2-3,NA,NA,13,TRBV15,CATSRAITDTQYF,TGTGCCACCAGCAGAGCCATCACAGATACGCAGTATTTT
TRBJ2-1,NA,NA,13,TRBV29-1,CSVGRDSINEQFF,TGCAGCGTTGGTCGGGACTCAATTAATGAGCAGTTCTTC
TRBJ1-2,NA,NA,12,TRBV30,CAWSLVNYGYTF,TGTGCCTGGAGTCTGGTTAACTATGGCTACACCTTC
TRBJ1-5,NA,NA,15,TRBV30,CAWSWRGGSNQPQHF,TGTGCCTGGAGTTGGAGGGGAGGTAGCAATCAGCCCCAGCATTTT
TRBJ2-6,NA,NA,14,TRBV7-9,CASSLPSGANVLTF,TGTGCCAGCAGTCTACCGTCTGGGGCCAACGTCCTGACTTTC
TRBJ1-2,few,NA,14,TRBV7-8,CASSLSPGPYGYTF,TGTGCCAGCAGCTTATCGCCGGGCCCCTATGGCTACACCTTC